One and the same sample provided the 18 T cell receptor beta chains below, sequenced in a study of early T cells in non-severe SARS-CoV-2 infection. One entry per CDR3 protein, called by TCRdb with MiXCR from the 5' RACE reads. The sample shows tens of thousands of distinct CDR3 sequences, around 9.1% of them seen only once. The sequenced material came from whole blood. All receptors come from an adult who was a healthcare worker with PCR-confirmed SARS-CoV-2 infection or an uninfected control (not recorded which).

This clonotype was picked up many times. The chain is built from TRBV6-1 and TRBJ1-5; 11 positions match TRBD1. V lost 5 bases to trimming and J lost 6 bases; unmatched junction nucleotides: 6. Per the germline V gene, CDR1 is MNHNS and CDR2 is SASEGT. CDR3 length equals 15 residues. CDR3 protein: CASSTQDRGRQPQHF. The CDR3 DNA is TGTGCCAGCAGTACTCAGGACAGGGGGCGTCAGCCCCAGCATTTT.

This clonotype showed up many times. V and J are TRBV7-2 and TRBJ2-1; 8 nucleotides align to TRBD2. This CDR3 is built from 16 residues. Germline CDR1 and CDR2: SGHTA and FQGNSA. J was trimmed by 3 bases and V by 2 bases; bases with no gene match: 6. The chain's CDR3 is CASSLNSGRIYNEQFF. As DNA, the CDR3 is TGTGCCAGCAGCTTAAACAGCGGGAGAATCTACAATGAGCAGTTCTTC.

The table lists this clonotype with many counts. The chain joins TRBV7-2 to TRBJ2-3; D is possibly TRBD2 (5 bases). Per germline, CDR1 SGHTA and CDR2 FQGNSA. Deletions cut 5 bases from V and 6 bases from J, with 6 bases between. The CDR3 totals 11 residues. The CDR3 DNA is TGTGCCAGCAGCGGCGGGGATACGCAGTATTTT. This gives the protein CASSGGDTQYF.

This clonotype showed up many times. V gene TRBV30 combines with J gene TRBJ1-3; D is possibly TRBD1 (5 bases). Trimming took off 2 bases at V and 0 bases at J, with 11 bases between the two ends. CDR1 GTSNPN and CDR2 SVGIG come from the germline V gene (reference sequence). This CDR3 spans 15 amino acids. For the CDR3, the DNA is TGTGCCTGGAGTCGGGACGATAGCTCTGGAAACACCATATATTTT. Amino acids: CAWSRDDSSGNTIYF.

This clonotype was found many times. The rearrangement links TRBV2 to TRBJ1-4; D ambiguous. The germline V gene has CDR1 SNHLY and CDR2 FYNNEI. V lost 7 bases to trimming and J lost 6 bases, with 18 bases between them. This CDR3 contains 15 residues. The CDR3 loop is CASTREDAAHEKLFF. The CDR3 nucleotides are TGTGCCAGCACTCGGGAGGACGCCGCCCATGAAAAACTGTTTTTT.

This clonotype was found many times. The chain uses TRBV24-1 and TRBJ2-1; tentatively, D is TRBD1 (6 bases). Germline V gene lookup returns CDR1 KGHDR and CDR2 SFDVKD. There are 15 residues in the CDR3. V was clipped by 4 bases and J by 9 bases, with 18 bases between them. In DNA form, the CDR3 reads TGTGCCACCAGTGACACAACGAGGGACACACGTGAGCAGTTCTTC. Its protein is CATSDTTRDTREQFF.

The rearrangement joins TRBV11-2 to TRBJ1-1; D is possibly TRBD1 (5 bases). This CDR3 is 14 amino acids long. CDR1 is SGHAT and CDR2 is FQNNGV in the germline V gene. The germline V and J ends were trimmed by 1 base and 2 bases, with 8 bases remaining between them. The CDR3 region is CASSLGGGNTEAFF. CDR3 in DNA: TGTGCCAGCAGCTTAGGCGGGGGTAACACTGAAGCTTTCTTT. Drawing the rest from reference TRBV11-2 and TRBJ1-1, the complete variable domain is EAGVAQSPRYKIIEKRQSVAFWCNPISGHATLYWYQQILGQGPKLLIQFQNNGVVDDSQLPKDRFSAERLKGVDSTLKIQPAKLEDSAVYLCASSLGGGNTEAFFGQGTRLTVV.

The chain carries TRBV7-9 and TRBJ2-3; a weak D match, TRBD1 (6 bases). The V end was cut by 2 bases, the J end by 6 bases, with 12 bases between. Germline V gene data show CDR1 as SEHNR and CDR2 as FQNEAQ (reference sequence). The CDR3 is 14 residues long. The CDR3: CASSLLGGRDTQYF. The CDR3 DNA follows: TGTGCCAGCAGCTTATTAGGGGGAAGGGATACGCAGTATTTT. Full variable domain (outside the CDR3, taken from reference TRBV7-9 and TRBJ2-3): DTGVSQNPRHKITKRGQNVTFRCDPISEHNRLYWYRQTLGQGPEFLTYFQNEAQLEKSRLLSDRFSAERPKGSFSTLEIQRTEQGDSAMYLCASSLLGGRDTQYFGPGTRLTVL.

The sample holds many counts of this clonotype. The V gene is TRBV6-2 or TRBV6-3, the J gene TRBJ2-3; a possible D gene is TRBD1 (6 bases). Germline CDR1 MNHEY, CDR2 SVGEGT. The CDR3 is 18 amino acids. Trimming removed 2 bases at V and 0 bases at J, with 18 bases between. The CDR3 here is CASSYPTEQGSSTDTQYF. DNA of the CDR3: TGTGCCAGCAGTTACCCAACCGAACAGGGATCTAGCACAGATACGCAGTATTTT.

The table lists this clonotype with many counts. The chain employs TRBV6-1 and TRBJ1-1; D unresolved. Trimming took off 4 bases at V and 5 bases at J, with 20 bases between the two ends. The germline gives CDR1 MNHNS, CDR2 SASEGT. The CDR3 loop spans 16 amino acids. The CDR3 DNA is TGTGCCAGCAGTGCCCCGCCGGTTGGTGTGTGGACTGAAGCTTTCTTT. This encodes CASSAPPVGVWTEAFF.

This clonotype was counted ten times or more. V gene TRBV19 combines with J gene TRBJ1-4; D gene uncertain. From germline, CDR1 is LNHDA and CDR2 SQIVND (reference sequence). The CDR3 spans 15 residues. V was clipped by 5 bases and J by 8 bases, with 18 bases between them. For the CDR3, the DNA is TGTGCCAGTAGTTTCAGCACTCACGACGGCGAAAAACTGTTTTTT. This gives the protein CASSFSTHDGEKLFF.

This clonotype occurred many times. The chain uses TRBV29-1 and TRBJ1-2; D gene uncertain. This CDR3 is 14 amino acids long. V shed 5 bases and J shed 0 bases, with 13 bases lying between them. Germline CDR1 is SQVTM and CDR2 is ANQGSEA. The CDR3 nucleotides are TGCAGCGTTACCGGGAGGCCCCCTAACTATGGCTACACCTTC. It yields the protein CSVTGRPPNYGYTF.

This clonotype was seen repeatedly, ten times or more. The chain links TRBV14 to TRBJ2-6; D not resolved. CDR1 and CDR2 from the germline V gene are SGHDN and FVKESK. This CDR3 comprises 15 residues. V was trimmed by 5 bases and J by 5 bases, leaving 13 bases between them. CDR3 amino acids: CASSWTGGRANVLTF. The CDR3 DNA reads as TGTGCCAGCAGCTGGACGGGCGGCCGGGCCAACGTCCTGACTTTC.

This clonotype was seen at least ten times. This chain joins TRBV2 and TRBJ2-1; D is undetermined. Germline V gene sequence: CDR1 SNHLY, CDR2 FYNNEI. Trimming left V 4 bases short and J 4 bases short, with 11 bases between. The length of the CDR3 is 14 residues. The CDR3 here is CASSALLVYNEQFF. CDR3 in DNA: TGTGCCAGCAGTGCTCTCCTGGTATACAATGAGCAGTTCTTC.

This clonotype was counted a few times. V is TRBV14 and J is TRBJ2-1; no clear D. V lost 0 bases and J lost 3, with 15 bases in between. The CDR3 consists of 17 residues. Germline V gives CDR1 SGHDN, CDR2 FVKESK. CDR3 sequence: CASSQESRRPYYNEQFF. In nucleotides, the CDR3 is TGTGCCAGCAGCCAAGAGTCGCGGAGACCCTACTACAATGAGCAGTTCTTC. Looking up the rest from reference TRBV14 and TRBJ2-1 gives the full variable domain: EAGVTQFPSHSVIEKGQTVTLRCDPISGHDNLYWYRRVMGKEIKFLLHFVKESKQDESGMPNNRFLAERTGGTYSTLKVQPAELEDSGVYFCASSQESRRPYYNEQFFGPGTRLTVL.

The rearrangement uses TRBV5-5 and TRBJ2-7; D unresolved. This CDR3 is built from 16 residues. Looked up from germline, CDR1 is SGHKS and CDR2 is YYEKEE (reference sequence). V was pared by 4 bases and J by 5 bases, with 22 bases between. In DNA form, the CDR3 reads TGTGCCAGCAGCCGAACGATTCCCGACACGTCCCACGAGCAGTACTTC. Amino acid sequence: CASSRTIPDTSHEQYF.

The table lists this clonotype with many counts. The rearrangement joins TRBV2 to TRBJ2-7, with D unresolved. Germline-derived CDR1 and CDR2 are SNHLY and FYNNEI. V was clipped by 8 bases and J by 6 bases, with 20 bases between them. CDR3 size: 14 residues. CDR3 coding DNA: TGTGCCAGCGCCAGAAGTGTGGGCCGTCTCGAGCAGTACTTC. Residues: CASARSVGRLEQYF.

This clonotype was seen many times. The V gene is TRBV7-8, the J gene TRBJ1-5, with D unresolved. V lost 6 bases and J 6 bases, leaving 18 bases between the germline ends. Germline V CDR1 and CDR2: SGHVS, FQNEAQ. This CDR3 has 15 amino acids. CDR3 sequence reads: CASSPSTTSGQPQHF. The DNA for the CDR3 is TGTGCCAGCAGTCCCAGTACGACCTCCGGTCAGCCCCAGCATTTT.